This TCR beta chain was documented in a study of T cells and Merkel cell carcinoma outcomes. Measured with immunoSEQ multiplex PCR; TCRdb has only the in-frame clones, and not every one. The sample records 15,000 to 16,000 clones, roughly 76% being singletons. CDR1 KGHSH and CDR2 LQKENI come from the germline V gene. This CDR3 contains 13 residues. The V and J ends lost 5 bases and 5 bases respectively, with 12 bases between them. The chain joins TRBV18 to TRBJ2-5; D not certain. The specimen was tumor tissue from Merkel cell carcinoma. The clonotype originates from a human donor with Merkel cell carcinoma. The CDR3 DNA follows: TGTGCCAGCTCATTCCAATCGACGGAGACCCAGTACTTC. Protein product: CASSFQSTETQYF.